The 5 T cell receptor beta chains listed next were all sequenced from one sample in a study of T cells in Graves' hyperthyroidism and ophthalmopathy. The investigators amplified TCR beta CDR3 regions from RNA transcripts. HTBI primers were the set used in a first-round RT-PCR of the TCR CDR3. TCRdb re-derived calls from the multiplex PCR reads in MiXCR, one entry per CDR3 protein. This table holds over 300,000 distinct CDR3 sequences, around 13% found once. Sequencing was carried out using blood. The receptors originated from a woman in her 40s with Graves' ophthalmopathy.

This chain links TRBV4-1 with TRBJ2-2, with no clear D. V lost 0 bases, J lost 0 bases, and 11 bases lay in between. There are 17 residues in the CDR3. Looked up from germline, CDR1 is MGHRA and CDR2 is YSYEKL. CDR3: CASSQDGWVPNTGELFF. CDR3 DNA sequence: TGCGCCAGCAGCCAAGACGGGTGGGTGCCGAACACCGGGGAGCTGTTTTTT.

There are many counts of this clonotype. This rearrangement joins TRBV11-3 to TRBJ1-1; TRBD1 aligns across 7 bases. CDR3 length equals 15 residues. Germline CDR1 is SGHNT and CDR2 is YENEEA. The trim removed 6 bases at V and 0 bases at J, leaving 7 bases unmatched. The CDR3 sequence: CASRTQGRVNTEAFF. DNA of the CDR3: TGTGCCAGCAGAACACAGGGGCGAGTGAACACTGAAGCTTTCTTT.

This clonotype was recorded many times. The chain couples TRBV12-3 or TRBV12-4 to TRBJ1-1; 10 nucleotides line up with TRBD1. V trimming: 4 bases; J trimming: 4 bases; junction bases outside the gene matches: 9. The CDR3 is made up of 16 amino acids. This CDR3 is CASSSGQGVGSTEAFF. The CDR3 DNA reads TGTGCCAGCAGTTCCGGACAGGGGGTAGGGTCCACTGAAGCTTTCTTT.

The table lists this clonotype with a few counts. This chain joins TRBV20-1 and TRBJ1-5; no clear D. CDR3 length: 15 residues. With 5 bases removed from V and 3 bases from J, the gap between germline ends came to 17 bases. Germline V lookup: CDR1 DFQATT, CDR2 SNEGSKA (reference sequence). The CDR3 DNA follows: TGCAGTGCTTCGGACGTTTTGGGCTTCAATCAGCCCCAGCATTTT. Amino acids: CSASDVLGFNQPQHF.

The chain employs TRBV5-1 and TRBJ2-5; D remains unclear. The CDR3 consists of 14 residues. V was clipped by 4 bases and J by 1 base, with 11 bases between them. Germline V gene data show CDR1 as SGHRS and CDR2 as YFSETQ. CDR3 residues: CASSPDRSQETQYF. Here the CDR3 DNA reads TGCGCCAGCAGCCCCGACCGAAGCCAAGAGACCCAGTACTTC. Full variable domain (rest looked up from reference TRBV5-1 and TRBJ2-5): KAGVTQTPRYLIKTRGQQVTLSCSPISGHRSVSWYQQTPGQGLQFLFEYFSETQRNKGNFPGRFSGRQFSNSRSEMNVSTLELGDSALYLCASSPDRSQETQYFGPGTRLLVL.